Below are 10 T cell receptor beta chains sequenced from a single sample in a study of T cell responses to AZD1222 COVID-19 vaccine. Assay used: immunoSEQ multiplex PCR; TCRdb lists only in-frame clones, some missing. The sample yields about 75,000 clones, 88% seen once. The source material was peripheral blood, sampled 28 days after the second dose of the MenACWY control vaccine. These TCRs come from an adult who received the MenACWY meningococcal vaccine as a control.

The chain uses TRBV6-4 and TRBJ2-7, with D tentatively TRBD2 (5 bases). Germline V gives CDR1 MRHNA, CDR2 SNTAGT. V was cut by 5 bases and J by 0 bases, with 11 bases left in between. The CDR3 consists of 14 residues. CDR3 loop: CASSKEAGSYEQYF. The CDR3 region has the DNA TGTGCCAGCAGTAAGGAGGCTGGCTCCTACGAGCAGTACTTC.

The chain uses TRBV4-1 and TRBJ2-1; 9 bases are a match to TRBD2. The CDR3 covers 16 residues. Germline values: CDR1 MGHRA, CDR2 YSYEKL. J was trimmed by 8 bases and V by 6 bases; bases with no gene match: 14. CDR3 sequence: CASSPREAGGGDEQFF. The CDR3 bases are TGCGCCAGCAGTCCCCGGGAAGCGGGGGGAGGGGATGAGCAGTTCTTC.

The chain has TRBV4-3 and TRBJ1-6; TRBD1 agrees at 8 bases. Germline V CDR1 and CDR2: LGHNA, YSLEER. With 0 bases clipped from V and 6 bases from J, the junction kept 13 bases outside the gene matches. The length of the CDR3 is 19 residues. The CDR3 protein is CASSQERAGGASVNSPLHF. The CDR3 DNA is TGCGCCAGCAGCCAAGAGAGGGCAGGGGGCGCCTCCGTTAATTCACCCCTCCACTTT.

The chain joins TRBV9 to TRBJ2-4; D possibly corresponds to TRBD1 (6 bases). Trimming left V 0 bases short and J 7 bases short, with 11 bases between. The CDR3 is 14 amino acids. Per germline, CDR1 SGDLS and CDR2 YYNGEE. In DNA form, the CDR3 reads TGTGCCAGCAGCGTAGCAGGGGTTGGTAACATTCAGTACTTC. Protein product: CASSVAGVGNIQYF.

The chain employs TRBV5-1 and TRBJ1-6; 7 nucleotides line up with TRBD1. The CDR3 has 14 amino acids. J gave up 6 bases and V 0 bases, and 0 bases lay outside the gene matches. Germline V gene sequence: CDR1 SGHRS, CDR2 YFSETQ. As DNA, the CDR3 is TGCGCCAGCAGCTTGGGGGACAGTAATTCACCCCTCCACTTT. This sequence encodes CASSLGDSNSPLHF.

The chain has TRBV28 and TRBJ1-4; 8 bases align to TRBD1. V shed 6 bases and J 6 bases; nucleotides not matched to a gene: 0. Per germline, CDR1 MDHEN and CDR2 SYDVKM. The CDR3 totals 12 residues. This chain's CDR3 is CASRTGDEKLFF. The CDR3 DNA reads TGTGCCAGCAGGACAGGGGATGAAAAACTGTTTTTT.

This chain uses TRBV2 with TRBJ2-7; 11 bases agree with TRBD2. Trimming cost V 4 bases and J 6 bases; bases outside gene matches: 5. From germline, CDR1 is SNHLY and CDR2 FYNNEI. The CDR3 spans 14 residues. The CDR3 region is CASSVAGGQGEQYF. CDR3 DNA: TGTGCCAGCAGTGTAGCGGGGGGGCAGGGCGAGCAGTACTTC. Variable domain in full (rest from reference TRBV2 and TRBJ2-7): EPEVTQTPSHQVTQMGQEVILRCVPISNHLYFYWYRQILGQKVEFLVSFYNNEISEKSEIFDDQFSVERPDGSNFTLKIRSTKLEDSAMYFCASSVAGGQGEQYFGPGTRLTVT.

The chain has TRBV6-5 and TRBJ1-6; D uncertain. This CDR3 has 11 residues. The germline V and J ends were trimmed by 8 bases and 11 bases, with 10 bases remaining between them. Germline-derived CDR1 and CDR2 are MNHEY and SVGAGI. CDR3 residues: CASSTGAPLHF. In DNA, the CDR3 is TGTGCCAGCTCCACGGGAGCACCCCTCCACTTT.

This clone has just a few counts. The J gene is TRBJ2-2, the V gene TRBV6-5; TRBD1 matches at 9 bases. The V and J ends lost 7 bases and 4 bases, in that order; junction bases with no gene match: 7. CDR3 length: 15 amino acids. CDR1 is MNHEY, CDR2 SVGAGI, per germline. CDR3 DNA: TGTGCCAGCATCCAGCCGGGACAGGGCACCGGGGAGCTGTTTTTT. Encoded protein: CASIQPGQGTGELFF.

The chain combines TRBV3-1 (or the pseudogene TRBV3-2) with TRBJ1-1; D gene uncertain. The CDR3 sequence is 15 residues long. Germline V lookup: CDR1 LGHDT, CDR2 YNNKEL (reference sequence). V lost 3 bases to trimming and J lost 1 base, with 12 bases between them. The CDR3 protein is CASSHGPEGNTEAFF. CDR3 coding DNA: TGTGCCAGCAGCCACGGACCCGAGGGGAACACTGAAGCTTTCTTT.